The next 4 T cell receptor beta chains were all read from a single sample in a study of shared clonotypes between healthy human individuals. Data came from immunoSEQ multiplex PCR; TCRdb stores just in-frame clones and leaves some out. This sample yields 2.3 million or so clones, of which over 90% are seen a single time; about 0.39% belongs to the top ten. The source material was naive CD4+ T cells from PBMCs. Noted subset: CD45RA+ positively selected. All receptors come from a man younger than 30 in good health. Some clones in this sample may be carry-over from other donors' samples.

This chain connects TRBV29-1 to TRBJ1-2; D remains ambiguous. This CDR3 is built from 13 residues. Germline CDR1 SQVTM, CDR2 ANQGSEA. V shed 4 bases and J shed 0 bases, with 9 bases lying between them. Here the CDR3 DNA reads TGCAGCGTTGTCCTGGGGACTAACTATGGCTACACCTTC. It encodes CSVVLGTNYGYTF.

This sequence joins TRBV11-2 and TRBJ1-4; 12 positions agree with TRBD1. The trim removed 2 bases at V and 8 bases at J, leaving 9 bases unmatched. Per germline, CDR1 SGHAT and CDR2 FQNNGV. The CDR3 has 17 residues. The CDR3 DNA sequence: TGTGCCAGCAGCTTAATGAGTGTGGGGACAGGGGGCGAAAAACTGTTTTTT. Protein sequence: CASSLMSVGTGGEKLFF.

CDR3 in amino acids: CAISESKGSQETQYF. In DNA form, the CDR3 reads TGTGCCATCAGTGAGTCGAAGGGCTCCCAAGAGACCCAGTACTTC. The chain joins TRBV10-3 to TRBJ2-5; D uncertain. Trimming shortened V by 0 bases and J by 1 base, and 9 bases separated the two germline ends. The CDR3 is made up of 15 amino acids. Per germline, CDR1 ENHRY and CDR2 SYGVKD.

The J gene is TRBJ2-2, the V gene TRBV2, with D perhaps TRBD1 or TRBD2 (5 bases each). The CDR3 loop spans 16 amino acids. Germline V gene data show CDR1 as SNHLY and CDR2 as FYNNEI. Trimming took 2 bases from V and 0 from J, leaving 10 bases between them. CDR3 DNA: TGTGCCAGCAGTGAATTGGGGGACCCGAACACCGGGGAGCTGTTTTTT. Protein: CASSELGDPNTGELFF.